This entry lists 21 T cell receptor beta chains sequenced from one sample in a study of identical twins. TCRdb used MiXCR to reprocess the 5' RACE reads, holding one entry per CDR3 protein. This table has roughly 690,000 distinct CDR3 sequences, 5.5% to 6.5% appearing once. The specimen was naive T cells sorted from blood. The receptors derive from a man aged 18 to 29 in good health.

This clonotype occurred many times. V usage is TRBV10-3 and J usage is TRBJ2-7, with D possibly matching TRBD1 (5 bases). The germline V and J ends were trimmed by 3 bases and 4 bases, with 16 bases remaining between them. Germline CDR1 and CDR2: ENHRY and SYGVKD. The CDR3 has 15 residues. The CDR3 loop reads CAISDSPGHLYEQYV. CDR3 bases: TGTGCCATCAGTGACTCCCCCGGACACCTATACGAGCAGTACGTC.

This clonotype was detected a few times. CDR3 amino acids: CASKGGRGETQYF. DNA for the CDR3: TGTGCCAGCAAAGGCGGGAGAGGCGAGACCCAGTACTTC. The V and J genes are TRBV28 and TRBJ2-5; 7 positions match TRBD2. CDR1 and CDR2 from the germline V gene are MDHEN and SYDVKM. CDR3 length: 13 residues. The J segment lost 5 bases and the V segment lost 7 bases, leaving 7 bases of the junction unmatched.

This clonotype occurred a few times. This chain links TRBV9 with TRBJ2-6; 8 bases map to TRBD2. CDR1 SGDLS and CDR2 YYNGEE come from the germline V gene. J lost 2 bases, V lost 1 base, and 5 bases had no gene match. The CDR3 covers 17 residues. CDR3 sequence: CASSVNSGGPGANVLTF. The CDR3, as DNA: TGTGCCAGCAGCGTAAATTCGGGGGGGCCTGGGGCCAACGTCCTGACTTTC.

As regards this clonotype: This may stem from a read error, because a much larger clone lies one nucleotide away. This likely comes from a read error, as the CDR3 has no conserved phenylalanine or tryptophan at its end. The DNA of the CDR3 is TGTGCCAGCAGCTTAGCGGGAGGGCCCTATACGCAGTATTGT. Translating gives CASSLAGGPYTQYC. The chain carries TRBV7-2 and TRBJ2-3, with 7 bases lining up with TRBD2. The CDR3 totals 14 residues. CDR1 is SGHTA and CDR2 is FQGNSA in the germline V gene. The V segment lost 0 bases and the J segment 7 bases; nucleotides outside the gene matches: 4.

This clonotype was seen only a few times. The V gene is TRBV20-1, the J gene TRBJ2-1; D may be TRBD2 (5 bases). The CDR3 totals 11 residues. V lost 5 bases and J lost 7, with 9 bases in between. Germline V CDR1 and CDR2: DFQATT, SNEGSKA (reference sequence). This chain's CDR3 is CSAFTRNEQFF. The CDR3 DNA reads as TGCAGTGCTTTTACTAGGAATGAGCAGTTCTTC.

The rearrangement joins TRBV6-1 to TRBJ2-7, with 12 bases fitting TRBD2. V was pared by 7 bases and J by 6 bases, with 4 bases of the junction left unmatched. Per germline, CDR1 MNHNS and CDR2 SASEGT. CDR3 length: 13 residues. The CDR3 DNA follows: TGTGCCAGCAAGACTAGCGGGAGTCGCGAGCAGTACGTC. It is translated as CASKTSGSREQYV.

This clonotype was counted a few times. The V call is TRBV24-1, the J call TRBJ2-5, with 10 bases that match TRBD1. Germline lookup yields CDR1 KGHDR and CDR2 SFDVKD. The CDR3 is 16 amino acids. J gave up 0 bases and V 1 base, and 1 base lay outside the gene matches. Written as DNA, the CDR3 is TGTGCCACCAGTGATTTAGGGACAGGGGACCAAGAGACCCAGTACTTC. Translated, it gives CATSDLGTGDQETQYF.

The chain couples TRBV7-9 to TRBJ2-5; TRBD1 matches 9 bases. There are 15 residues in the CDR3. The V and J ends lost 4 bases and 2 bases, in that order; junction bases with no gene match: 5. Germline CDR1 is SEHNR and CDR2 is FQNEAQ (reference sequence). The CDR3 reads CASSYLDRGQETQYF. CDR3 nucleotides: TGTGCCAGCAGCTACCTGGACAGGGGACAAGAGACCCAGTACTTC.

The chain employs TRBV29-1 and TRBJ1-3, with 8 bases aligning to TRBD1. The germline V gene has CDR1 SQVTM and CDR2 ANQGSEA. The CDR3 is 12 amino acids. With 5 bases clipped from V and 6 bases from J, the junction kept 3 bases outside the gene matches. Here the CDR3 reads CSVKQGENTIYF. As DNA, the CDR3 is TGCAGCGTTAAACAGGGGGAAAACACCATATATTTT.

This clonotype appeared a few times. This chain uses TRBV11-2 with TRBJ1-1; possibly TRBD1 for D (5 bases). V was pared by 3 bases and J by 3 bases, with 11 bases between. CDR1 is SGHAT and CDR2 is FQNNGV in the germline V gene. The CDR3 contains 14 residues. DNA of the CDR3: TGTGCCAGCAGCTTCCCTTGGGGGTACACTGAAGCTTTCTTT. Encoded protein: CASSFPWGYTEAFF.

Many counts were recorded for this clonotype. V is TRBV5-1 and J is TRBJ2-2, with 8 bases that match TRBD2. Germline-derived CDR1 and CDR2 are SGHRS and YFSETQ. V dropped 4 bases and J dropped 5; count of bases not matched to a gene: 10. The CDR3 loop spans 16 amino acids. The CDR3 bases are TGCGCCAGCAGCGGACCAGGGACTAGTGTGACCGGGGAGCTGTTTTTT. It codes for CASSGPGTSVTGELFF.

This clonotype appeared a few times. The J gene is TRBJ1-2, the V gene TRBV24-1, with D hard to call. The CDR3 runs 16 residues. Germline V lookup: CDR1 KGHDR, CDR2 SFDVKD. The V and J ends lost 3 bases and 2 bases respectively, with 15 bases between them. The CDR3, as DNA: TGTGCCACCAGTGATCATACCAGAGACCACAACTATGGCTACACCTTC. Translated, it gives CATSDHTRDHNYGYTF.

In this sample, this clonotype turned up many times. This chain joins TRBV6-1 and TRBJ1-5; 7 positions agree with TRBD1. Germline assignment: CDR1 MNHNS and CDR2 SASEGT. The junction had 6 bases not matched to a gene; V was cut back by 6 bases and J by 4 bases. This CDR3 region has 14 residues. CDR3 region: CASSPGQRNQPQHF. CDR3 DNA: TGTGCCAGCAGCCCGGGACAGAGAAATCAGCCCCAGCATTTT.

This chain connects TRBV3-1 to TRBJ2-2; TRBD2 matches at 8 bases. Unmatched junction bases numbered 1, after V lost 4 bases and J lost 0 bases. Germline CDR1 and CDR2: LGHDT and YNNKEL (reference sequence). The CDR3 spans 15 residues. The CDR3 here is CASSRRGANTGELFF. CDR3 bases: TGTGCCAGCAGCCGGCGGGGGGCGAACACCGGGGAGCTGTTTTTT.

This clonotype was seen more than once but under ten times. V is TRBV6-4 and J is TRBJ2-3, with D perhaps TRBD1 or TRBD2 (5 bases each). Trimming took off 3 bases at V and 6 bases at J, with 22 bases between the two ends. This CDR3 region has 17 residues. Germline V lookup: CDR1 MRHNA, CDR2 SNTAGT. CDR3 protein: CASSEGGLGQGADTQYF. In DNA form, the CDR3 reads TGTGCCAGCAGTGAAGGAGGACTCGGGCAAGGGGCGGATACGCAGTATTTT.

This sequence joins TRBV6-5 and TRBJ2-5; D call uncertain. The CDR3 extends over 13 amino acids. The germline CDR1 and CDR2 sequences are MNHEY and SVGAGI. Deletions cut 6 bases from V and 3 bases from J, with 11 bases between. CDR3 protein: CASSHSVKETQYF. In nucleotides, the CDR3 is TGTGCCAGCAGCCACTCAGTGAAAGAGACCCAGTACTTC.

The rearrangement uses TRBV27 and TRBJ1-6; TRBD1 is a possible D gene (5 bases). CDR1 MNHEY and CDR2 SMNVEV come from the germline V gene (reference sequence). CDR3 size: 15 residues. The germline V and J ends were trimmed by 0 bases and 10 bases, with 13 bases remaining between them. The CDR3 here is CASSLSGEISSPLHF. CDR3 coding DNA: TGTGCCAGCAGTTTATCGGGGGAGATCAGCTCACCCCTCCACTTT.

The rearrangement uses TRBV11-2 and TRBJ2-1; the match to TRBD2 covers 10 bases. The J segment lost 14 bases and the V segment lost 4 bases, leaving 11 bases of the junction unmatched. Germline-derived CDR1 and CDR2 are SGHAT and FQNNGV. The CDR3 covers 14 residues. The CDR3 DNA follows: TGTGCCAGCAGCTCAATTCTTAGCGGGAGGACTAAGTTCTTC. It yields the protein CASSSILSGRTKFF.

The chain carries TRBV6-1 and TRBJ2-5; maybe TRBD1 (5 bases). V was clipped by 6 bases and J by 5 bases, with 19 bases between them. The germline V gene encodes CDR1 MNHNS and CDR2 SASEGT. CDR3 length: 15 amino acids. The CDR3 region is CASRPWFGAGETQYF. CDR3 in DNA: TGTGCCAGCAGGCCCTGGTTCGGCGCAGGGGAGACCCAGTACTTC.

This clonotype was seen many times. The chain couples TRBV28 to TRBJ2-3; D is undetermined. The V end was cut by 6 bases, the J end by 2 bases, with 12 bases between. Germline V gene data show CDR1 as MDHEN and CDR2 as SYDVKM. This CDR3 is built from 14 residues. CDR3 DNA: TGTGCCAGCAGCCCCGGGTCAAACACAGATACGCAGTATTTT. This sequence encodes CASSPGSNTDTQYF.

Ten or more counts support this clonotype. The CDR3 DNA is TGTGCCAGCAGCTTAGCAGGGGGTACCTACAATGAGCAGTTCTTC. This gives the protein CASSLAGGTYNEQFF. The chain recombines TRBV7-8 with TRBJ2-1; D might be TRBD1 (6 bases). Looked up from germline, CDR1 is SGHVS and CDR2 is FQNEAQ. With 0 bases removed from V and 2 bases from J, the gap between germline ends came to 8 bases. The length of the CDR3 is 15 residues.